This T cell receptor beta chain was found in a study of blood T cell repertoires in COVID-19. Overall study context: The study drew acute and convalescent COVID-19 samples from the United States, Italy and Spain.

The V end lost 5 bases, the J end lost 1 base, and 18 bases lay between the germline ends. The length of the CDR3 is 17 residues. Per germline, CDR1 SGHAT and CDR2 FQNNGV. Authors' data handling: Amplification of reference gene primers provided the estimated nucleated cell counts. Sequencing used immunoSEQ multiplex PCR; TCRdb keeps in-frame clones, though not all of them. From that table come the V and J calls and clone size; the DNA was used to work out D and trimming. The sample includes roughly 360,000 clones, about four fifths of them seen just once. The genes are TRBV11-2 and TRBJ1-3, with D tentatively TRBD1 (6 bases). Source material: peripheral blood. This receptor was identified in a human donor with acute or convalescent COVID-19. The donor label of this sample is uncertain. CDR3 loop: CASSPGLGHSSGNTIYF. The CDR3 coding sequence is TGTGCCAGCAGCCCTGGCCTGGGACATTCTTCTGGAAACACCATATATTTT. The variable domain in full, with the rest retrieved from reference TRBV11-2 and TRBJ1-3, is EAGVAQSPRYKIIEKRQSVAFWCNPISGHATLYWYQQILGQGPKLLIQFQNNGVVDDSQLPKDRFSAERLKGVDSTLKIQPAKLEDSAVYLCASSPGLGHSSGNTIYFGEGSWLTVV.